These T cell receptor beta chains were read from a single sample in a study of T-cell reconstitution after alpha-beta-depleted transplantation in children. TCRdb re-called the PCR reads through MiXCR, storing one row per CDR3 protein. Of a few hundred thousand distinct CDR3 sequences in the sample, 20% to 30% were seen once. The material sequenced was PBMCs, mostly from graft donor cells, taken 360 days after TCRalphabeta/CD19-depleted stem cell transplant. All receptors derive from a female patient aged 2-10 years who had a stem cell transplant for congenital amegakaryocytic thrombocytopenia, so the T cells may come from the graft donor. The CDR3 runs from the conserved cysteine through the conserved F or W. A D gene is named only where the DNA matches it firmly. Clone size is given for some rows only: seen once, a few or many times, or a class if the clone is expanded.

-	TRBJ1-6	few	TRBV7-2	CASSLDTSWNSPLHF	TGTGCCAGCAGCTTAGACACCAGCTGGAATTCACCCCTCCACTTT
TRBD2	TRBJ2-7	few	TRBV4-1	CASSQEGGGPTYEQYF	TGCGCCAGCAGCCAAGAAGGCGGGGGGCCTACCTACGAGCAGTACTTC
-	TRBJ2-5	-	TRBV3-1	CASSHHAFGGTYSETQYF	TGTGCCAGCAGCCACCACGCCTTTGGGGGGACCTACTCAGAGACCCAGTACTTC
-	TRBJ2-1	many	TRBV4-1	CASSQLATGTQHDEQFF	TGCGCCAGCAGCCAACTTGCTACAGGGACTCAGCACGATGAGCAGTTCTTC
-	TRBJ1-6	many	TRBV7-2	CASSSGTPWAYNSPLHF	TGTGCCAGCAGCTCCGGGACTCCCTGGGCCTATAATTCACCCCTCCACTTT
TRBD1	TRBJ1-5	-	TRBV12-3/TRBV12-4	CASRHNRDRGNQPQHF	TGTGCCAGCAGACATAACCGGGACAGGGGCAATCAGCCCCAGCATTTT
-	TRBJ2-5	few	TRBV28	CASSLQPRQETQYF	TGTGCCAGCAGTTTACAGCCCCGTCAAGAGACCCAGTACTTC
-	TRBJ2-5	many	TRBV24-1	CGGIEETQYF	TGTGGTGGGATCGAAGAGACCCAGTACTTC
-	TRBJ2-7	-	TRBV4-1	CASSPSGTKNSYEQYF	TGCGCCAGCAGCCCCTCCGGGACGAAAAACTCCTACGAGCAGTACTTC
TRBD1	TRBJ1-2	-	TRBV5-1	CASRPDREGYTF	TGCGCCAGCAGACCGGACAGGGAGGGCTACACCTTC
TRBD1	TRBJ1-1	few	TRBV4-2	CASSRQQGADTEAFF	TGTGCCAGCAGCCGCCAACAGGGGGCCGACACTGAAGCTTTCTTT
-	TRBJ1-1	few	TRBV28	CASSFTDRENTEAFF	TGTGCCAGCAGTTTCACCGACAGAGAGAACACTGAAGCTTTCTTT
-	TRBJ2-1	-	TRBV4-2	CASSQDRSADYQYNEQFF	TGTGCCAGCAGCCAAGATCGGTCGGCTGACTACCAATACAATGAGCAGTTCTTC
TRBD2	TRBJ2-1	-	TRBV4-1	CASSQALAGGAEQFF	TGCGCCAGCAGCCAAGCGCTAGCGGGGGGGGCTGAGCAGTTCTTC
-	TRBJ1-2	many	TRBV12-3/TRBV12-4	CASRRGFYYGYTF	TGTGCCAGCAGGAGGGGGTTTTACTATGGCTACACCTTC
-	TRBJ1-1	many	TRBV4-1	CASSQFNNKDTEAFF	TGCGCCAGCAGCCAATTCAATAACAAGGACACTGAAGCTTTCTTT
TRBD1	TRBJ2-1	-	TRBV20-1	CSADSGQGKYNEQFF	TGCAGTGCCGACTCCGGACAGGGAAAGTACAATGAGCAGTTCTTC
-	TRBJ1-2	-	TRBV12-3/TRBV12-4	CASSLPRGTYTF	TGTGCCAGCAGTTTACCGAGGGGGACCTACACCTTC
-	TRBJ2-1	-	TRBV6-1	CASSEGRKFF	TGTGCCAGCAGTGAAGGAAGGAAGTTCTTC
TRBD2	TRBJ2-3	-	TRBV12-3/TRBV12-4	CASRPSSVAGMDTQYF	TGTGCCAGCAGACCATCGTCGGTAGCGGGTATGGATACGCAGTATTTT
-	TRBJ1-4	few	TRBV12-3/TRBV12-4	CASSFMILGESGTNEKLFF	TGTGCCAGCAGTTTCATGATACTGGGGGAGTCGGGCACTAATGAAAAACTGTTTTTT
-	TRBJ1-4	few	TRBV4-3	CASSTDSGLNEKLFF	TGCGCCAGCAGCACAGACAGTGGGCTTAATGAAAAACTGTTTTTT
-	TRBJ1-5	many	TRBV28	CASSSLPRERPQHF	TGTGCCAGCAGTTCACTACCTAGAGAACGGCCCCAGCATTTT
TRBD1	TRBJ2-1	many	TRBV29-1	CSVERTGNGEQFF	TGCAGCGTTGAAAGGACAGGGAACGGTGAGCAGTTCTTC
-	TRBJ1-1	-	TRBV20-1	CSARDYRANTEAFF	TGCAGTGCTAGAGATTACCGGGCGAACACTGAAGCTTTCTTT
-	TRBJ2-7	many	TRBV6-9	CASQRTYEQYF	TGTGCCAGCCAACGAACCTACGAGCAGTACTTC
TRBD2	TRBJ2-2	-	TRBV7-2	CASGSPGLVFFGELFF	TGTGCCAGCGGTTCCCCGGGACTAGTTTTTTTCGGGGAGCTGTTTTTT
TRBD2	TRBJ2-5	-	TRBV4-2	CASSQDSGLAGQETQYF	TGTGCCAGCAGCCAAGATTCGGGACTAGCGGGCCAAGAGACCCAGTACTTC
TRBD1	TRBJ2-7	-	TRBV7-6	CASSLADRVLDEQYF	TGTGCCAGCAGCTTAGCGGACAGGGTTTTGGACGAGCAGTACTTC
TRBD1	TRBJ2-2	many	TRBV5-1	CASSLRTGGTGELFF	TGCGCCAGCAGCTTACGGACAGGGGGCACCGGGGAGCTGTTTTTT
-	TRBJ1-2	once	TRBV5-6	CASSPPGQIGVPYGYTF	TGTGCCAGCAGCCCCCCTGGACAGATCGGAGTCCCCTATGGCTACACCTTC
-	TRBJ1-3	-	TRBV4-1	CASSQLLGRSSGNTIYF	TGCGCCAGCAGCCAATTACTCGGAAGGAGCTCTGGAAACACCATATATTTT
-	TRBJ2-7	-	TRBV11-1	CASSPDERGWFYEQYF	TGTGCCAGCAGCCCGGACGAAAGGGGGTGGTTCTACGAGCAGTACTTC
-	TRBJ2-3	-	TRBV6-2/TRBV6-3	CASSYFLAPDTQYF	TGTGCCAGCAGTTACTTCCTAGCCCCAGATACGCAGTATTTT
-	TRBJ2-5	few	TRBV7-9	CASRLTDSKETQYF	TGTGCCAGCAGGCTAACGGACAGCAAAGAGACCCAGTACTTC
TRBD1	TRBJ2-7	few	TRBV25-1	CASSEYTGAYEQYF	TGTGCCAGCAGTGAATATACAGGGGCCTACGAGCAGTACTTC
TRBD1	TRBJ1-2	-	TRBV15	CATSREGRGALYGYTF	TGTGCCACCAGCAGAGAGGGCAGGGGGGCCCTTTATGGCTACACCTTC
TRBD1	TRBJ2-5	-	TRBV29-1	CSVAGTGEGAQYF	TGCAGCGTTGCCGGGACAGGGGAAGGGGCCCAGTACTTC
-	TRBJ2-2	-	TRBV24-1	CATSETGTGNTGELFF	TGTGCCACCAGTGAGACCGGGACGGGTAACACCGGGGAGCTGTTTTTT
TRBD1	TRBJ2-7	few	TRBV6-2/TRBV6-3	CASSYRYRGPSYEQYF	TGTGCCAGCAGTTACCGTTACAGGGGGCCTTCCTACGAGCAGTACTTC
-	TRBJ2-1	-	TRBV5-4	CASNGHGTGSYNEQFF	TGTGCCAGCAACGGCCATGGCACCGGCTCCTACAATGAGCAGTTCTTC
-	TRBJ2-3	-	TRBV28	CASSLIPGTDTQYF	TGTGCCAGCAGTTTAATCCCAGGGACAGATACGCAGTATTTT
TRBD1	TRBJ1-1	-	TRBV12-3/TRBV12-4	CASRPDRGSTEAFF	TGTGCCAGCAGACCCGACAGGGGAAGCACTGAAGCTTTCTTT
TRBD1	TRBJ1-5	-	TRBV12-3/TRBV12-4	CASTPGQASQPQHF	TGTGCCAGCACCCCCGGACAGGCAAGCCAGCCCCAGCATTTT
-	TRBJ2-7	few	TRBV11-2	CASSSPGFAQYF	TGTGCCAGCAGCTCGCCAGGCTTCGCGCAGTACTTC
TRBD1	TRBJ1-5	few	TRBV29-1	CSVAGQGGETQHF	TGCAGCGTCGCGGGACAGGGAGGCGAGACCCAGCATTTT
-	TRBJ2-5	-	TRBV25-1	CASSESGAAIPTTETQYF	TGTGCCAGCAGTGAATCTGGTGCAGCGATACCAACCACAGAGACCCAGTACTTC
-	TRBJ2-5	-	TRBV20-1	CSARDLGGQFVETQYF	TGCAGTGCTAGAGATCTTGGGGGGCAGTTTGTGGAGACCCAGTACTTC
-	TRBJ2-1	-	TRBV12-3/TRBV12-4	CASSLASHNEQFF	TGTGCCAGCAGTTTAGCTAGCCACAATGAGCAGTTCTTC
TRBD2	TRBJ2-1	-	TRBV14	CASSPNENRGPDRLAGSFDNEQFF	TGTGCCAGCAGCCCGAATGAGAACAGGGGGCCCGATCGACTAGCGGGGTCCTTCGACAATGAGCAGTTCTTC
TRBD1	TRBJ2-1	few	TRBV5-1	CASRGTGTRYNEQFF	TGCGCCAGCAGGGGGACAGGGACTCGATACAATGAGCAGTTCTTC
-	TRBJ2-4	-	TRBV6-6	CARGVVNIQYF	TGTGCCAGGGGAGTGGTAAACATTCAGTACTTC
-	TRBJ2-6	few	TRBV25-1	CASAYGGANVLTF	TGTGCCAGTGCTTACGGTGGGGCCAACGTCCTGACTTTC
-	TRBJ2-2	-	TRBV11-2	CASSLDPSGRVNTGELFF	TGTGCCAGCAGCTTAGATCCTTCGGGACGGGTGAACACCGGGGAGCTGTTTTTT
-	TRBJ2-7	few	TRBV28	CASSPGGRGGYEQYF	TGTGCCAGCAGCCCCGGGGGTAGGGGGGGCTACGAGCAGTACTTC